This T cell receptor (beta chain) emerged from a study of CD8 T cells in ankylosing spondylitis. 5'-RACE, quantitative and with molecular barcodes, yielded the TCR beta libraries. MiXCR, run by TCRdb on the 5' RACE reads, gives a single entry per CDR3 protein. The repertoire includes roughly 470,000 distinct CDR3 sequences, about 25% of them detected once, and 0.89% sits in the top ten. Study observations and caveats: About 8 highly homologous variants made up a TCR beta motif, and this motif appeared characteristic of ankylosing spondylitis blood. As for the disease-linked clones, they showed a CD8+ phenotype and occurred at relatively low frequencies in peripheral blood. Significant enrichment of disease-linked clones was reportedly seen in matched ankylosing spondylitis synovial fluid. Before this, some motif variants had been reported in reactive arthritis synovial fluid and blood.

This clonotype has more than one count but fewer than ten. What it binds is not known. The specimen sequenced was blood, either unsorted or a sorted T cell fraction (not recorded which). This clonotype was sampled from a male donor with ankylosing spondylitis.

CDR3 loop: CASSSPGQTYNEQFF. The CDR3 DNA reads TGCGCCAGCAGCTCCCCAGGGCAAACCTACAATGAGCAGTTCTTC. The V and J genes are TRBV5-1 and TRBJ2-1; tentative D call: TRBD1 (5 bases). From germline, CDR1 is SGHRS and CDR2 YFSETQ. CDR3 length: 15 amino acids. Trimming took 3 bases from V and 2 from J, leaving 12 bases between them.